Sequencing of this TCR beta chain was carried out in a study of blood T cell repertoires in COVID-19. About the research overall: Specimens from acute and convalescent COVID-19 originated in the United States, Italy and Spain. In each case, the material was cDNA or gDNA derived from T cells, B-cell-depleted T cells, or PBMCs.

CDR1 SGDLS and CDR2 YYNGEE come from the germline V gene. V shed 0 bases, J shed 1 base, and the junction held 12 bases outside the gene matches. CDR3 length: 19 amino acids. As processed by the authors: Using reference gene primer amplification, nucleated cell counts were estimated. Only in-frame clones appear in the TCRdb table, and some are missing; sequencing was by immunoSEQ multiplex PCR. V, J and clone size derive from that table, while D and trimming were established from the DNA sequence. The data show over 250,000 clones, with 86% seen just once and roughly 9.8% held by the top ten. The sequence was obtained from a man aged 40-49 years who had recovered from COVID-19. The chain joins TRBV9 to TRBJ2-3, with TRBD1 identical over 9 bases. Specimen: peripheral blood. CDR3 region: CASSVGPGVTGGGTDTQYF. CDR3 nucleotide sequence: TGTGCCAGCAGCGTAGGCCCCGGTGTTACAGGGGGCGGCACAGATACGCAGTATTTT. The complete variable domain, with remaining parts taken from reference TRBV9 and TRBJ2-3, reads DSGVTQTPKHLITATGQRVTLRCSPRSGDLSVYWYQQSLDQGLQFLIQYYNGEERAKGNILERFSAQQFPDLHSELNLSSLELGDSALYFCASSVGPGVTGGGTDTQYFGPGTRLTVL.